This T cell receptor beta chain was identified during a study of blood T cell repertoires in COVID-19. Here immunoSEQ multiplex PCR was the method, and the copy in TCRdb shows in-frame clones only, minus some. Here the sample spans hundreds of thousands of clones, roughly nine tenths being singletons. This TCR was sampled from a woman aged 45-65 years who had recovered from COVID-19. Sample: PBMCs or T cells enriched from blood (not recorded which).

The CDR3 sequence is CASSPTGKGSYEQYF. The CDR3 DNA is TGTGCCAGCAGTCCGACAGGGAAAGGGTCCTACGAGCAGTACTTC. This chain uses TRBV28 with TRBJ2-7; 7 nucleotides match TRBD1. V lost 5 bases, J lost 1 base, and 8 bases stayed unmatched. Germline V CDR1 and CDR2: MDHEN, SYDVKM. This CDR3 is 15 amino acids long.